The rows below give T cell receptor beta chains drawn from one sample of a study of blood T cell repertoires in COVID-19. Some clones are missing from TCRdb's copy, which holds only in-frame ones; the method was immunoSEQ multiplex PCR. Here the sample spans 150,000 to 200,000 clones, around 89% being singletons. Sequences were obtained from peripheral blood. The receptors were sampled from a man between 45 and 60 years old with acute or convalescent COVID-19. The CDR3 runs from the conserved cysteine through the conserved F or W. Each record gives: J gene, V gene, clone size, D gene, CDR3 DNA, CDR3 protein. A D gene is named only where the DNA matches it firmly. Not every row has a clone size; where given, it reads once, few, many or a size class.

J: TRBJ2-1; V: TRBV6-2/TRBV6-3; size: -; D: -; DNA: TGTGCCAGCAGTTACCTACCGTGGTCCTACAATGAGCAGTTCTTC; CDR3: CASSYLPWSYNEQFF
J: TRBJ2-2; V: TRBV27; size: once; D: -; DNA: TGTGCCAGCAGTCCCCCCGCCGGGGAGCTGTTTTTT; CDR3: CASSPPAGELFF
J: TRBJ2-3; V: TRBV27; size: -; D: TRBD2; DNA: TGTGCCAGCAGTTCGCGATCCGGGACTAGCGGGACCACAGATACGCAGTATTTT; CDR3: CASSSRSGTSGTTDTQYF
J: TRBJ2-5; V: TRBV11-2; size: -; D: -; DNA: TGTGCCAGCAGCCCAGGAGGGTTGTCCCCCGTTCAAGAGACCCAGTACTTC; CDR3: CASSPGGLSPVQETQYF
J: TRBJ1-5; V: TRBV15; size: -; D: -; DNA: TGTGCCACCAGCAGAGTAGGGCGTGAAACAGGGACCCAGCATTTT; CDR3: CATSRVGRETGTQHF
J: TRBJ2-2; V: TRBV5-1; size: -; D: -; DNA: TGCGCCAGCAGCTTACCTTTTAGCCCCACCGGGGAGCTGTTTTTT; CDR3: CASSLPFSPTGELFF
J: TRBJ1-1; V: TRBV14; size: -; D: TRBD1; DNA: TGTGCCAGCAGACCCAGGGGGCCGTTCGTCACTGAAGCTTTCTTT; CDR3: CASRPRGPFVTEAFF
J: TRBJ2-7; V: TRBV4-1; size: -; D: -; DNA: TGCGCCAGCAGCCAAGTTTACAGGGCCTCCTACGAGCAGTACTTC; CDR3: CASSQVYRASYEQYF
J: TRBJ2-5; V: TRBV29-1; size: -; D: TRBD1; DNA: TGCAGCGCTATAGACAGGGGTGAGACCCAGTACTTC; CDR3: CSAIDRGETQYF
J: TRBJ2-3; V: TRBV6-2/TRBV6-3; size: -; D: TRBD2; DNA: TGTGCCAGCAGTTATGGCGCGGGAGGCGGTGGCCTAGATACGCAGTATTTT; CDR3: CASSYGAGGGGLDTQYF
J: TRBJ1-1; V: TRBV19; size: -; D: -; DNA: TGTGCCAGCTCTCCTCGGACATCGAACACTGAAGCTTTCTTT; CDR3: CASSPRTSNTEAFF
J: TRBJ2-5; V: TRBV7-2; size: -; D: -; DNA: TGTGCCAGCACCCGGGGGAGAGAGACCCAGTACTTC; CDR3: CASTRGRETQYF
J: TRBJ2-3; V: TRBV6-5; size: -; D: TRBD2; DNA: TGTGCCAGCAGTTTAGCGGGAGTAGTTATAGATACGCAGTATTTT; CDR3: CASSLAGVVIDTQYF
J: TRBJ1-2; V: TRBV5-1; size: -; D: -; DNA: TGCGCCAGCAGCTTGTGGGGGGGCCCCTCCTCAGGTGGCTACACCTTC; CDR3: CASSLWGGPSSGGYTF
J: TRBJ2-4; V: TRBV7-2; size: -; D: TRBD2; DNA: TGTGCCAGCAGCTGGAGACTAGCGGGAAACATTCAGTACTTC; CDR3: CASSWRLAGNIQYF
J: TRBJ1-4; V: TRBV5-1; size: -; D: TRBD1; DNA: TGCGCCAGCAGAACCGGACAGGGTGGTGAAAAACTGTTTTTT; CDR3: CASRTGQGGEKLFF
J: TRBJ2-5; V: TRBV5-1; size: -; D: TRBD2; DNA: TGCGCCAGCAGCCCCCGGACTAGCGGGGACATATTGCGTGGGACCCAGTACTTC; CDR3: CASSPRTSGDILRGTQYF
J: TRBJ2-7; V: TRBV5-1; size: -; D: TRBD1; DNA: TGCGCCAGCAGCTTGGTAGACAGGGGCTACGAGCAGTACTTC; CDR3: CASSLVDRGYEQYF
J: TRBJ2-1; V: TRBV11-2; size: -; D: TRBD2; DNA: TGTGCCAGCAGCCCTCTTTCGGGACTAGCGGAAGGCAATGAGCAGTTCTTC; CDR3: CASSPLSGLAEGNEQFF
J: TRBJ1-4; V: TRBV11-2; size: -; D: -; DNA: TGTGCCAGCAGCCCAACAGGCCTAACTAATGAAAAACTGTTTTTT; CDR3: CASSPTGLTNEKLFF
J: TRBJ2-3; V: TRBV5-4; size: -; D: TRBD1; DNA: TGTGCCAGCAGCCCCGGACAGGGGGTCCCAGATACGCAGTATTTT; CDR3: CASSPGQGVPDTQYF
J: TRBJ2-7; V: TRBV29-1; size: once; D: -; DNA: TGCAGTGGAGGGCTCGATTCCTACGAGCAGTACTTC; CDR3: CSGGLDSYEQYF
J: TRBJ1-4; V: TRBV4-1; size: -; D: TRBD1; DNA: TGCGCCAGCAGCCGAACCGGGACAGTTAATGAAAAACTGTTTTTT; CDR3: CASSRTGTVNEKLFF
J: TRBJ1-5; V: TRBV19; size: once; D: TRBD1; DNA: TGTGCCAGTAGTATAAGGGGCAGGGGGCTGGGCAATCAGCCCCAGCATTTT; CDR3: CASSIRGRGLGNQPQHF
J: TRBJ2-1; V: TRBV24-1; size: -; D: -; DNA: TGTGCCACCAGTGATTCTAGCGATTACTACAATGAGCAGTTCTTC; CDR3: CATSDSSDYYNEQFF
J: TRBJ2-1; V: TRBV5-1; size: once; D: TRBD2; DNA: TGCGCCAGCAGCTTTCCTCCCTTACGATTAGCGGGAGGGCCTGAGAATGAGCAGTTCTTC; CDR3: CASSFPPLRLAGGPENEQFF
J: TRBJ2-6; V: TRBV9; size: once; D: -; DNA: TGTGCCAGCAGCGTAGGGGCAGTTACTTTCGACTCTGGGGCCAACGTCCTGACTTTC; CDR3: CASSVGAVTFDSGANVLTF
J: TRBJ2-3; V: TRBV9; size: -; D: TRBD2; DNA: TGTGCCAGCAGCCCGAGCGGGACCACGTCCGGCACAGATACGCAGTATTTT; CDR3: CASSPSGTTSGTDTQYF